The clone carrying this TCR beta chain was observed once. The data originate from a study of T cell changes during pregnancy in multiple sclerosis. Produced via immunoSEQ multiplex PCR; TCRdb's table is partial and in-frame only. Here the sample spans fewer than 45,000 clones, 90% to 95% being singletons. V lost 4 bases and J lost 10; bases outside the gene matches: 7. CDR3 size: 14 residues. Per germline, CDR1 SGHRS and CDR2 YFSETQ. The receptor was isolated from a female donor with multiple sclerosis, enrolled in a pregnancy study. The sample in question was CD4+ T cells from peripheral blood mononuclear cells, obtained in the third trimester of pregnancy. The J gene is TRBJ1-6, the V gene TRBV5-1, with 8 bases fitting TRBD1. Written as DNA, the CDR3 is TGCGCCAGCAGCCAAGGACAGGGAGGCTCACCCCTCCACTTT. Translation: CASSQGQGGSPLHF.